Listed here are 21 T cell receptor beta chains from one sample, sequenced in a study of blood T cell repertoires in COVID-19. The method was immunoSEQ multiplex PCR; TCRdb's version includes in-frame clones alone and lacks a portion of them. The sample carries approximately 290,000 clones, 70% to 90% recorded once. The sequencing input was peripheral blood. The receptors here all came from a human donor with COVID-19, enrolled during active disease. The donor label of this sample is uncertain.

The rearrangement uses TRBV30 and TRBJ2-4; D may be TRBD2 (7 bases). This CDR3 region has 14 residues. Germline lookup yields CDR1 GTSNPN and CDR2 SVGIG (reference sequence). The ends were cut back, 4 bases at V and 9 bases at J, with 19 bases in the middle. CDR3 protein: CAWTRGKGEGIQYF. The CDR3 bases are TGTGCCTGGACCCGGGGGAAGGGGGAGGGCATTCAGTACTTC. Looking up the rest from reference TRBV30 and TRBJ2-4 gives the full variable domain: SQTIHQWPATLVQPVGSPLSLECTVEGTSNPNLYWYRQAAGRGLQLLFYSVGIGQISSEVPQNLSASRPQDRQFILSSKKLLLSDSGFYLCAWTRGKGEGIQYFGAGTRLSVL.

The CDR3 is CAIAPGIGFSPLHF. The CDR3 coding sequence is TGTGCCATCGCCCCGGGGATTGGATTTTCACCCCTCCACTTT. The chain couples TRBV10-3 to TRBJ1-6; D uncertain. CDR1 is ENHRY, CDR2 SYGVKD, per germline. This CDR3 region has 14 residues. Trimming stripped 8 bases from V and 9 bases from J, with 17 bases between.

The chain joins TRBV5-3 to TRBJ2-1; 7 nucleotides agree with TRBD2. TRBV5-3 falls under the ORF class, with uncertain function. Trimming removed 3 bases from V and 3 bases from J; junction bases left unmatched: 12. The CDR3 length is 17 residues. The CDR3 nucleotides read TGTGCCAGAAGCTATCCTAGCGGAGGGGCCGTCTACAATGAGCAGTTCTTC. Translation: CARSYPSGGAVYNEQFF.

V is TRBV7-3 and J is TRBJ1-2; D gene unclear. The CDR3 is 13 amino acids. CDR1 and CDR2 (germline): SGHTA, FQGTGA. The germline V and J ends were trimmed by 3 bases and 4 bases, with 9 bases remaining between them. CDR3 in amino acids: CASSLTQVYGYTF. CDR3 nucleotide sequence: TGTGCCAGCAGCTTGACCCAGGTCTATGGCTACACCTTC.

The chain employs TRBV7-3 and TRBJ1-1; no reliable D call. From germline, CDR1 is SGHTA and CDR2 FQGTGA. The V end lost 3 bases, the J end lost 2 bases, and 7 bases lay between the germline ends. This CDR3 has 13 residues. The CDR3 spells CASSFNQNTEAFF. Written as DNA, the CDR3 is TGTGCCAGCAGCTTCAATCAAAACACTGAAGCTTTCTTT.

The V gene is TRBV6-6, the J gene TRBJ2-2; a weak D match, TRBD1 (6 bases). This CDR3 contains 18 residues. Germline CDR1 reads MNHNY; CDR2 reads SVGAGI (reference sequence). Trimming took 5 bases from V and 5 from J, leaving 24 bases between them. The CDR3 spells CASSPGTGFRRLTGELFF. DNA for the CDR3: TGTGCCAGCAGTCCCGGAACAGGGTTTAGGAGGTTAACCGGGGAGCTGTTTTTT.

The rearrangement links TRBV14 to TRBJ2-7, with D tentatively TRBD1 (5 bases). Between the trimmed V and J ends, which lost 6 bases and 6 bases, there was a span of 21 bases. CDR3 length: 15 residues. Germline-derived CDR1 and CDR2 are SGHDN and FVKESK. This CDR3 is CASSPQLAGSGEQYF. The CDR3 coding sequence is TGTGCCAGCAGTCCCCAGCTCGCAGGGTCGGGCGAGCAGTACTTC.

The genes are TRBV4-3 and TRBJ1-4; 9 bases match TRBD1. Trimming cost V 4 bases and J 5 bases; bases outside gene matches: 5. CDR1 and CDR2 (germline): LGHNA, YSLEER. This CDR3 region has 15 residues. The CDR3 is CASSPPGQGNEKLFF. The DNA for the CDR3 is TGCGCCAGCAGCCCCCCGGGACAGGGCAATGAAAAACTGTTTTTT.

This rearrangement joins TRBV7-3 to TRBJ2-7; D might be TRBD1 (6 bases). This CDR3 region has 13 residues. Trimming left V 4 bases short and J 6 bases short, with 13 bases between. CDR1 is SGHTA, CDR2 FQGTGA, per germline. DNA of the CDR3: TGTGCCAGCAGCTCCCAGGGGTGGGGCGAGCAGTACTTC. The encoded protein is CASSSQGWGEQYF.

The rearrangement uses TRBV6-1 and TRBJ2-7, with D maybe TRBD1 (5 bases). Germline loops: CDR1 MNHNS, CDR2 SASEGT. V lost 3 bases and J 0 bases, leaving 15 bases between the germline ends. The CDR3 has 16 residues. CDR3 protein: CASSDWGWQNSYEQYF. The CDR3 DNA reads TGTGCCAGCAGTGATTGGGGCTGGCAGAACTCCTACGAGCAGTACTTC.

The chain couples TRBV27 to TRBJ2-7; 7 nucleotides match TRBD1. The CDR3 consists of 15 residues. J gave up 0 bases and V 8 bases, and 10 bases lay outside the gene matches. Per the germline V gene, CDR1 is MNHEY and CDR2 is SMNVEV (reference sequence). The CDR3 region has the DNA TGTGCCAGCGGGAAAACCGGGACAGTCTCCTACGAGCAGTACTTC. Protein sequence: CASGKTGTVSYEQYF.

The CDR3 loop is CASSETGPPIDEQYF. DNA for the CDR3: TGTGCCAGCTCGGAGACAGGGCCCCCGATCGACGAGCAGTACTTC. The J gene is TRBJ2-7, the V gene TRBV18, with TRBD1 matching 7 bases. CDR3 size: 15 residues. J lost 5 bases, V lost 6 bases, and 13 bases had no gene match. The germline V gene has CDR1 KGHSH and CDR2 LQKENI.

The chain carries TRBV5-1 and TRBJ2-1; 9 bases agree with TRBD1. This CDR3 is built from 15 residues. The germline CDR1 and CDR2 sequences are SGHRS and YFSETQ. With 4 bases clipped from V and 3 bases from J, the junction kept 5 bases outside the gene matches. In nucleotides, the CDR3 is TGCGCCAGCAGCCCGGGACAGGGTGGCTACAATGAGCAGTTCTTC. Its translation is CASSPGQGGYNEQFF. Full variable domain (remainder filled in from reference TRBV5-1 and TRBJ2-1): KAGVTQTPRYLIKTRGQQVTLSCSPISGHRSVSWYQQTPGQGLQFLFEYFSETQRNKGNFPGRFSGRQFSNSRSEMNVSTLELGDSALYLCASSPGQGGYNEQFFGPGTRLTVL.

The chain uses TRBV30 and TRBJ2-7; tentative D call: TRBD2 (5 bases). With 0 bases removed from V and 13 bases from J, the gap between germline ends came to 19 bases. The CDR3 runs 13 residues. Germline V gives CDR1 GTSNPN, CDR2 SVGIG (reference sequence). CDR3 residues: CAWSVRGLWPPYF. In DNA, the CDR3 is TGTGCCTGGAGTGTTAGAGGGCTGTGGCCCCCTTACTTC.

V gene TRBV6-5 combines with J gene TRBJ2-3; 8 bases align to TRBD2. Trimming at V came to 8 bases and at J to 7 bases, leaving 14 bases not matched to a gene. The CDR3 extends over 15 amino acids. Looked up from germline, CDR1 is MNHEY and CDR2 is SVGAGI. The CDR3 bases are TGTGCCAGCGCTATTTGGGGGACTAGTTCACATACGCAGTATTTT. Translated, it gives CASAIWGTSSHTQYF.

This clone was seen only once. V and J are TRBV5-6 and TRBJ1-1, with 9 nucleotides matching TRBD1. The ends lost 6 bases at V and 6 bases at J; junction bases unmatched: 12. This CDR3 is 15 amino acids long. Germline V gives CDR1 SGHDT, CDR2 YYEEEE. CDR3 loop: CASISLGQGEPEAFF. The CDR3 bases are TGTGCCAGCATCTCCCTGGGACAGGGTGAACCTGAAGCTTTCTTT.

The rearrangement joins TRBV5-1 to TRBJ1-1; tentative D call: TRBD1 (6 bases). The CDR3 runs 15 residues. CDR1 SGHRS and CDR2 YFSETQ come from the germline V gene. Trimming pared 0 bases from V and 5 bases from J, leaving 14 bases between. CDR3 in DNA: TGCGCCAGCAGCTTGGTGGGGGGGCAGGAGACTGAAGCTTTCTTT. This encodes CASSLVGGQETEAFF.

The count of this clone is one. The chain carries TRBV7-3 and TRBJ2-1; 9 bases are shared with TRBD1. The CDR3 has 15 amino acids. Germline values: CDR1 SGHTA, CDR2 FQGTGA. V lost 3 bases, J lost 7 bases, and 7 bases stayed unmatched. CDR3 protein: CASSFTGGARNEQFF. The CDR3, as DNA: TGTGCCAGCAGCTTTACAGGGGGCGCGAGGAATGAGCAGTTCTTC.

Of note for this clone: The identical CDR3 is also encoded by other nucleotide sequences in the sample. J is TRBJ1-1 and V is TRBV5-4, with 7 positions matching TRBD1. The length of the CDR3 is 15 residues. Losses at the gene ends were 0 bases for V and 3 bases for J; bases not matched to a gene: 5. Per germline, CDR1 SGHNT and CDR2 YYREEE (reference sequence). CDR3 amino acids: CASSLVRGADTEAFF. DNA of the CDR3: TGTGCCAGCAGCTTGGTCAGGGGGGCGGACACTGAAGCTTTCTTT.

The V gene is TRBV7-9, the J gene TRBJ1-1; TRBD1 agrees at 7 bases. With 6 bases clipped from V and 4 bases from J, the junction kept 8 bases outside the gene matches. The CDR3 sequence is 14 residues long. The germline CDR1 and CDR2 sequences are SEHNR and FQNEAQ (reference sequence). The CDR3 here is CASSRQGSVTEAFF. The CDR3 nucleotides are TGTGCCAGCAGTCGACAGGGATCGGTCACTGAAGCTTTCTTT.

In its sample, this clone was seen a few times. The V gene is TRBV11-3, the J gene TRBJ2-1; D perhaps matches TRBD2 (5 bases). There are 13 residues in the CDR3. V lost 5 bases and J 4 bases, leaving 9 bases between the germline ends. Germline V gene sequence: CDR1 SGHNT, CDR2 YENEEA. The CDR3: CASSLGLYNEQFF. As DNA, the CDR3 is TGTGCCAGCAGCCTCGGACTGTACAATGAGCAGTTCTTC.